These 3 T cell receptor beta chains were all obtained from the same sample, sequenced in a study of T cells after yellow fever vaccination. TCRdb reanalysed the 5' RACE reads using MiXCR and keeps one entry per CDR3 protein. This sample has 620,000 or so distinct CDR3 sequences, with around 16% found just once. Sequenced here: PBMCs, sampled more than 4 days after the first yellow fever vaccination. The source of these receptors is a man younger than 35 who received the YFV17D yellow fever vaccine.

The sample holds a few counts of this clonotype. V usage is TRBV7-9 and J usage is TRBJ2-7, with a tentative D call TRBD1 (7 bases). The CDR3 extends over 13 amino acids. Germline V lookup: CDR1 SEHNR, CDR2 FQNEAQ (reference sequence). The CDR3 nucleotides are TGTGCTAGCCAGGGGCCAGGGGGGTACGAGCAGTACTTC. Translated: CASQGPGGYEQYF.

The J gene is TRBJ2-1, the V gene TRBV9; a possible D gene is TRBD1 (5 bases). Germline V gene data show CDR1 as SGDLS and CDR2 as YYNGEE. V was trimmed by 4 bases and J by 3 bases, leaving 17 bases between them. The CDR3 sequence is 16 residues long. The CDR3 loop is CASSTGVVIGYNEQFF. CDR3 coding DNA: TGTGCCAGCAGCACAGGAGTAGTCATTGGCTACAATGAGCAGTTCTTC. The full variable domain, its missing parts supplied by reference TRBV9 and TRBJ2-1, is DSGVTQTPKHLITATGQRVTLRCSPRSGDLSVYWYQQSLDQGLQFLIQYYNGEERAKGNILERFSAQQFPDLHSELNLSSLELGDSALYFCASSTGVVIGYNEQFFGPGTRLTVL.

The chain uses TRBV7-2 and TRBJ1-5; TRBD1 matches at 7 bases. The CDR3 totals 14 residues. V lost 5 bases to trimming and J lost 9 bases; unmatched junction nucleotides: 10. Germline lookup yields CDR1 SGHTA and CDR2 FQGNSA. CDR3 nucleotides: TGTGCCAGCAGCCAGCGACAGGGACGGGGGCCCCAGCATTTT. It codes for CASSQRQGRGPQHF. Using reference TRBV7-2 and TRBJ1-5 for the parts outside the CDR3, the full variable domain is GAGVSQSPSNKVTEKGKDVELRCDPISGHTALYWYRQSLGQGLEFLIYFQGNSAPDKSGLPSDRFSAERTGGSVSTLTIQRTQQEDSAVYLCASSQRQGRGPQHFGDGTRLSIL.